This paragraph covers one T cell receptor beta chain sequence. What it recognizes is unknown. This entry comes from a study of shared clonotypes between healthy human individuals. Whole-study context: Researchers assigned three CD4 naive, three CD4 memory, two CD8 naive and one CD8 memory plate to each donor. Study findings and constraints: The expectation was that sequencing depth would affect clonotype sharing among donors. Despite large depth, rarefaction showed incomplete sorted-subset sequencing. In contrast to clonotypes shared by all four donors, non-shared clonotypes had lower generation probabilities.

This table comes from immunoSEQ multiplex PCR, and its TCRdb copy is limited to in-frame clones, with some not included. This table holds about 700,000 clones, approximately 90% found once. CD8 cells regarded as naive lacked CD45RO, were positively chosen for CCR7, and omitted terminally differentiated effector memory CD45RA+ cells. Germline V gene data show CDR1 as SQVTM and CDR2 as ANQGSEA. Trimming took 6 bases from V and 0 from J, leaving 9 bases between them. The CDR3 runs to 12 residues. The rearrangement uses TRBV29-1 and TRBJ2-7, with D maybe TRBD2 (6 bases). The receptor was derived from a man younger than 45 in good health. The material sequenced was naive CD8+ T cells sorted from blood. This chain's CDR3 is CSVGSLSYEQYF. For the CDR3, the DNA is TGCAGCGTCGGGAGCCTCTCCTACGAGCAGTACTTC.